The clone carrying this T cell receptor (beta chain) came up a few times. Its matching antigen is unknown. TCRdb's table, derived via immunoSEQ multiplex PCR, lists solely in-frame clones and lacks some. The table lists 120,000 or so clones, about 90% of them singletons. V dropped 2 bases and J dropped 2; count of bases not matched to a gene: 3. Germline CDR1 and CDR2: MDHEN and SYDVKM. The CDR3 length is 15 residues. The data are from a study of cytomegalovirus exposure and HLA in healthy donors. For the study at large: Later, an analysis reported that the roughly 120 validation repertoires had used the same platform as the roughly 700 first-cohort repertoires. Study results and caveats: As confirmed in vitro, three CMV-associated chains were specific for CMV antigens. For cytomegalovirus status, the classifier reportedly gave diagnoses with high specificity and sensitivity.

V gene TRBV28 combines with J gene TRBJ2-1, with TRBD2 matching over 7 bases. The TCR was taken from a woman younger than 35 in good health and CMV-seronegative. Material for sequencing was PBMCs. This CDR3 is CASSLASGPYNEQFF. In DNA, the CDR3 is TGTGCCAGCAGTTTAGCTAGCGGACCCTACAATGAGCAGTTCTTC. The complete variable domain, with remaining parts taken from reference TRBV28 and TRBJ2-1, reads DVKVTQSSRYLVKRTGEKVFLECVQDMDHENMFWYRQDPGLGLRLIYFSYDVKMKEKGDIPEGYSVSREKKERFSLILESASTNQTSMYLCASSLASGPYNEQFFGPGTRLTVL.